This is a list of T cell receptor beta chains from one sample in a study of cytomegalovirus exposure and HLA in healthy donors. Profiling relied on immunoSEQ multiplex PCR, and the TCRdb table lists in-frame clones only, not all of them. Seen here are around 85,000 clones, roughly 80% observed once, and the top ten hold 32%. The sample consisted of PBMCs. The receptors were sampled from a man in his fifties in good health and CMV-seropositive. Both conserved end residues are part of each CDR3. A D gene is named only where the DNA matches it firmly. Some rows mark clone size as missing; the rest say once, few, many or name a class of expanded clone.

cdr3_aa	cdr3_nt	d_call	j_call	v_call	clone_size	cdr3_length
CASSPKLAGGGNEQFF	TGCGCCAGCAGCCCCAAACTAGCGGGAGGGGGTAATGAGCAGTTCTTC	TRBD2	TRBJ2-1	TRBV5-1	few	16
CAWSRVREGEQYF	TGTGCCTGGAGTAGGGTCAGGGAGGGTGAGCAGTACTTC	TRBD2	TRBJ2-7	TRBV30	-	13
CASSQGEGGETQYF	TGCGCCAGCAGCCAAGGGGAAGGGGGAGAGACCCAGTACTTC	-	TRBJ2-5	TRBV4-1	-	14
CASARTGTSTDTQYF	TGTGCCAGCGCAAGGACAGGGACCAGCACAGATACGCAGTATTTT	TRBD1	TRBJ2-3	TRBV9	-	15
CAWSADPLADEQFF	TGTGCCTGGAGTGCCGACCCGTTGGCGGATGAGCAGTTCTTC	-	TRBJ2-1	TRBV30	-	14
CASSLPGQGTETQYF	TGTGCCAGCAGCTTGCCGGGACAGGGGACAGAGACCCAGTACTTC	TRBD1	TRBJ2-5	TRBV7-6	-	15
CASSLALNTGELFF	TGTGCCAGTTCCCTAGCGCTGAACACCGGGGAGCTGTTTTTT	-	TRBJ2-2	TRBV7-2	once	14
CASSEGLWRPQGDTQYF	TGCGCCAGCAGTGAGGGATTGTGGCGGCCACAGGGAGATACGCAGTATTTT	-	TRBJ2-3	TRBV10-1	-	17
CASSQRTGGSGANGLTF	TGCGCCAGCAGCCAACGGACAGGGGGCTCTGGGGCCAACGGCCTGACTTTC	TRBD1	TRBJ2-6	TRBV4-1	-	17
CASNGAGTGELFF	TGTGCCAGCAACGGGGCGGGGACCGGGGAGCTGTTTTTT	-	TRBJ2-2	TRBV7-6	-	13
CASSLQMADTQYF	TGTGCCAGCAGTTTGCAGATGGCAGATACGCAGTATTTT	-	TRBJ2-3	TRBV27	-	13
CASSLFGGVGYEQYF	TGTGCCAGCAGTTTATTTGGGGGGGTGGGTTACGAGCAGTACTTC	TRBD2	TRBJ2-7	TRBV27	once	15
CATFQGSGELFF	TGTGCCACGTTCCAGGGTTCCGGGGAGCTGTTTTTT	-	TRBJ2-2	TRBV19	-	12
CASSSTGLAAYEQYF	TGTGCCAGCAGCTCTACTGGACTAGCGGCCTACGAGCAGTACTTC	TRBD2	TRBJ2-7	TRBV6-1	-	15